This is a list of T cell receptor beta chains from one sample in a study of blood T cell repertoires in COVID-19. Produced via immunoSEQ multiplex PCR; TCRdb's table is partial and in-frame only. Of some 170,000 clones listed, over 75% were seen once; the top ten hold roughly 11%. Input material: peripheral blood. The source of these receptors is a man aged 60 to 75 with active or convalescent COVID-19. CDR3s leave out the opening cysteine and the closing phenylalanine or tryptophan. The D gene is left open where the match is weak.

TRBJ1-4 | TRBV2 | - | ASMPPGVGDEKLF
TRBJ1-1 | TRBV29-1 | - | SVGGGSSNTEAF
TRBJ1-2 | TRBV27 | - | ASSLAGNLGGYT
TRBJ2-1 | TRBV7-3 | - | ASSAGTNEQF
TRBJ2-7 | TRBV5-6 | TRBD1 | ASSIPTGTYEQY
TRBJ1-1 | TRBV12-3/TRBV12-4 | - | ASSLQGSTEAF
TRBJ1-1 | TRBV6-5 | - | ASKNPENTEAF
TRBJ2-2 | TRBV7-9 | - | ASSLVLSGELF
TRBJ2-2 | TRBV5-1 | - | ASSLGGFTGELF
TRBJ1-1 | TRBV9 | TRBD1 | ASSDGDRAKRAF
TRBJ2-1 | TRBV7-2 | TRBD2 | ASSLVAGGRNEQF
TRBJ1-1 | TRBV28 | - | ASSLIGRNTEAF
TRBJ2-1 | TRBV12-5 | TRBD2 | ASGRPLAGGGNEQF
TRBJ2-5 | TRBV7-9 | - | ASSLRDIAETQY
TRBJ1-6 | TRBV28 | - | ASSQLVVNSPLH
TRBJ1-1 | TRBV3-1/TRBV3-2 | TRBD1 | ASSRKGTGITEAF
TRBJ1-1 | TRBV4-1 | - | ASSQEATMNTEAF
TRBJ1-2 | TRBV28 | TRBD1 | AHKTGEDYGYT
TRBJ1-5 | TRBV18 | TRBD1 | ASSQGTGNSQPQH
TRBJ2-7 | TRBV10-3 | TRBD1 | AISNRDRVEQY
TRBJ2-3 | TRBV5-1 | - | ASSPGVAATDTQY
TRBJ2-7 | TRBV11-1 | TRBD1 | ASSSGGQGSSYEQY
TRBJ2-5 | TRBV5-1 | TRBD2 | ASSLAPSGQETQY
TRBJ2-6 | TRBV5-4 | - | ASSSPTGANVLT
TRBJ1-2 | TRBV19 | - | ASSIRQGQDYGYT
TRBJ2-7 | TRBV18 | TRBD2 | ASSTSGGMYEQY
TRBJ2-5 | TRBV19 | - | ASSIDRSPGTQY
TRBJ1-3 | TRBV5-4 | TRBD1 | ASSLNPTGLGSGNTIY
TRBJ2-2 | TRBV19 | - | ASREQGTPNTGELF
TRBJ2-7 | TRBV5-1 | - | ASSPSRLGGEQY
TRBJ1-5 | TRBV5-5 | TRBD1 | ASSWDRTNQPQH
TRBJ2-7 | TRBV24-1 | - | ATSENGAANYEQY
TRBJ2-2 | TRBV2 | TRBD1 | ASREKRQGTGELF
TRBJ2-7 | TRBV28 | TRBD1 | ASRGTGAGYEQY
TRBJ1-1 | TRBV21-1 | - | ASSEDRDSTYMNTEAF
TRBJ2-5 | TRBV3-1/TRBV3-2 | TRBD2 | ASSPRAGSETQY
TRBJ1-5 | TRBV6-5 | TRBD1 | ASSRQGYQPQH
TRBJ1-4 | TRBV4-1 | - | ASSQELPSGVGSEKLF
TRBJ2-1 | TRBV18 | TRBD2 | ASSPPRGRNEQF
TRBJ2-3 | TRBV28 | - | ASSFLPQGLGADTQY
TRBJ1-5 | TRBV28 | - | ASSVGGGNQPQH
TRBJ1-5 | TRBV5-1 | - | ASRLSLGDQPQH
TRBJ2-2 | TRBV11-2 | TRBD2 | ASSPMALAGRTGELF
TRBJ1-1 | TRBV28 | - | ASGRQAGTEAF
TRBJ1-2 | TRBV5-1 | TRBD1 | ASSPGGQGNYGYT
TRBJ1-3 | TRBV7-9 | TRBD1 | ASSSGQGSGNTIY
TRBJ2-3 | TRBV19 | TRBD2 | ASSPKTSGSTDTQY